This T cell receptor beta chain originates from a study of blood T cells in healthy people across ages (dated by TCRdb to between 2015 and 2016). In the study overall: In model experiments, roughly one uniquely barcoded TCR beta cDNA molecule per two T cells was captured by template switching. Using deep sequencing normalized with unique cDNA molecular identifiers, the study measured how TCR beta repertoire diversity changes with age. Donors were grouped into four age groups: young (average roughly 15 years), middle-aged (under 40), aged (around 62) and long-lived (82). Using the same blood draw, the study looked at two additional independent replicas of 1 million unique cDNA reads for two donors, one aged 18 to 30 and the other aged 80 or older. Study-level results and caveats: As age increased, observed TCR beta diversity per million T cells dropped in a roughly linear way, and a significant reduction was already evident by age 40. A strong correlation was found between observed TCR beta diversity and the percentage of naive T cells measured by flow cytometry. Because profiling used bulk unsorted PBMCs, naive and antigen-experienced compartments could not be compared conclusively. Because the CMV infection status of the donors was unknown, age-related changes in expanded clonotypes may potentially have been confounded. The long-lived group showed more naive CD4+ T cells, fewer expanded clones and increased TCR diversity than the aged group, suggesting age selection. Total diversity estimates from one million sequenced T cells were considered lower bounds and underestimates.

The germline V gene specifies SGHRS as CDR1 and YFSETQ as CDR2. The CDR3 runs 15 residues from the cysteine to the phenylalanine. Only CDR3 DNA remains: 45 bases, in frame from the first base. The donors were roughly 38 Caucasian individuals from Russia, aged roughly 6 to 90 years, who were systemically healthy. Ten milliliters of peripheral blood were drawn from each donor into EDTA-treated Vacutainer tubes. Ficoll-Paque density-gradient centrifugation was used to isolate PBMCs, with at least 6.5 million per sample. Total RNA was extracted from PBMCs with Trizol reagent, with at least 6 micrograms obtained per sample. For every donor, flow cytometry on a PBMC aliquot measured the percentage of naive CD45RAhigh/CD27high T cells. Libraries were made using 5' RACE. Sequencer: Illumina HiSeq 2500. The second PCR ran for roughly 7 to 11 cycles and used a J-beta primer mix along with a sample-barcoded 5' primer. A unique molecular identifier was introduced onto each TCR beta cDNA molecule by a template-switch 5' adaptor carrying 12 random nucleotides. At least 2.5 million CDR3-containing paired-end reads were obtained from each sample. First-strand cDNA synthesis was performed from all RNA using the Mint cDNA synthesis kit, with priming by a TRBC-specific oligonucleotide. After uracil-DNA glycosylase treatment, a first 18-cycle PCR used universal primers M1SS and BC2_uni_R on all cDNA. For the original study's pipeline: For normalization, 1 million high-quality reads, each with a distinct molecular identifier, were randomly selected from each sample. Reads sharing molecular identifiers were discarded rather than binned into consensus sequences. CDR3 identification, clonotype clustering and error correction used MiTCR with a Q25 quality threshold and the strictest error-elimination algorithm. A nonparametric unseen species model with Euler transformation was used to estimate lower-bound total TCR beta diversity. TCRdb took the public reads, trimmed them with fastp at Q25, ran MiXCR for clone calling and kept in-frame beta chains. Each entry merges the rows of one CDR3 protein and shows their most common DNA and genes. TCRdb's processing, not the authors', yielded these V and J calls. In all, the sample holds hundreds of thousands of distinct CDR3 sequences, and roughly a quarter of those were seen once. The ten largest clones represent over 3.5% of the sample.

On this clonotype itself: The specificity of this receptor is unknown. Per-nucleotide qualities are absent, and no much larger clonotype sits a single base away.

This sample was also put to use in a study of T cells of mothers and their children. As that second study puts it: The donors were nine systemically healthy Caucasian individuals, made up of three mothers and their six children. cDNA synthesis used all of the extracted RNA, with roughly 1.5 ug of RNA in each 15 ul reaction. In the second PCR, the M1S primer added sample barcodes and 2-4 random nucleotides. More than 8.5 million TCR beta CDR3 reads were obtained from each mother, and some 3.2 million reads were obtained from each child. TCR recombination output is similarly shaped by thymic selection in related and unrelated pairs, with a minor effect exerted by inherited differences. Normalized repertoire overlap was always found to be slightly, but never significantly, higher in related mother-child pairs than in unrelated mother-child pairs. No persistent microchimeric T cell clones were detected, at a sensitivity of roughly 100 clones per million clonotypes. Deep NGS was used in the study to compare the TCR beta repertoires of mothers and children and to look for features that separate related mother-child pairs from unrelated individuals. Mothers averaged about 37 +/- 4 years of age and children averaged roughly 10 +/- 4 years. After adapter ligation with NEBNext reagents, the libraries were sequenced on Illumina HiSeq 2000 with 100+100 nt paired-end reads. To avoid cross-contamination, the mother libraries and the child libraries were prepared a month apart and sequenced in separate runs. Each donor had between roughly 500,000 and 2,100,000 distinct TCR beta clonotypes identified. Naive TCR beta clonotypes were estimated from low-frequency clonotypes matched to each donor's FACS-determined naive share, without sorting.

This clonotype originated in a boy aged 2-15 years in good health. The chain joins TRBV5-1 to TRBJ2-5, with TRBD2 identical over 7 junction bases. TRBJ2-7 explains the end of the DNA better; the J call may be wrong. Material: blood. The CDR3 reads as follows: CASSPSLAASYEQYF. Here is the DNA: TGCGCCAGCAGCCCAAGCCTAGCGGCATCCTACGAGCAGTACTTC.